This paragraph covers one T cell receptor (beta chain) sequence. Its antigen is currently unknown. Here immunoSEQ multiplex PCR was the method, and the copy in TCRdb shows in-frame clones only, minus some. The table lists roughly 62,000 clones, 60% to 80% of them singletons. This specimen belongs to a study of radiotherapy plus CTLA-4 blockade in lung cancer. General study points: Response was reportedly best predicted by early blood T cell clone dynamics, with interferon-beta.

The input for sequencing was peripheral blood, taken from a patient treated with radiotherapy plus ipilimumab. This sequence was found in a human donor with non-small cell lung cancer who had a complete response to radiotherapy plus ipilimumab.

CDR3 in DNA: TGTGCCAGCAGCTGGGTTCTAAGGACTGAAGCTTTCTTT. It codes for CASSWVLRTEAFF. The chain couples TRBV6-6 to TRBJ1-1; D not resolved. V was shortened by 6 bases and J by 5 bases, with 13 bases between the two germline ends. This CDR3 is built from 13 residues. CDR1 and CDR2 (germline): MNHNY, SVGAGI (reference sequence).